The following is a TCR beta chain sequence with its context. Its antigen remains unknown. The source of the sample is a study of cytomegalovirus exposure and HLA in healthy donors. Background on the study: Around four fifths of 300 to 450 genotyped donors fell in the Caucasian-associated ancestry cluster.

13 Jbeta primers and 60 Vbeta primers were used for the PCR. Study processing details: Later work found around 72 million unique TCR beta chains, with roughly 11 million shared. Using immunoSEQ multiplex PCR, the repertoire was profiled, and TCRdb retains in-frame clones only, with some absent. V and J calls and clone size are as listed in that table; D and trimming were resolved from the DNA. The sample lists about 25,000 clones; more than 75% were seen once. Study-wide results and limits: TCR beta V segments were, for the most part, productive about 87% or about 30% of the time in an earlier analysis. Some highly shared sequence variants likely arose as a pipeline artifact.

Germline trimming cut 1 base from V and 10 bases from J; bases unmatched to any gene: 7. CDR1 is GTSNPN and CDR2 is SVGIG in the germline V gene (reference sequence). CDR3 length: 14 amino acids. This TCR came from a male donor in good health and CMV-seronegative. This chain joins TRBV30 and TRBJ2-1, with 10 bases identical to TRBD1. The sequenced material came from PBMCs. The CDR3 here is CAWSEHGQGDEQFF. The CDR3 DNA follows: TGTGCCTGGAGTGAACATGGACAGGGGGACGAGCAGTTCTTC.